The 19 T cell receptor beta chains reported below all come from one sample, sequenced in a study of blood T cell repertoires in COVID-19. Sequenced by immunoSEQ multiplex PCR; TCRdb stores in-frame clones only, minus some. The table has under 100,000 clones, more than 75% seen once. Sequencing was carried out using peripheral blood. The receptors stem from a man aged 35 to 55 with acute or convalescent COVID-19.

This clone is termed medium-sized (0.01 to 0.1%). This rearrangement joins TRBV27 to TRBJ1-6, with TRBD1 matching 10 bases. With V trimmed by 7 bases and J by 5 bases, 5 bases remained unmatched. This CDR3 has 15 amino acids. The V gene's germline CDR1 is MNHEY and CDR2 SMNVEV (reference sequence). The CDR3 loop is CASTGDRGNNSPLHF. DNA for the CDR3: TGTGCCAGCACCGGGGACAGGGGTAATAATTCACCCCTCCACTTT.

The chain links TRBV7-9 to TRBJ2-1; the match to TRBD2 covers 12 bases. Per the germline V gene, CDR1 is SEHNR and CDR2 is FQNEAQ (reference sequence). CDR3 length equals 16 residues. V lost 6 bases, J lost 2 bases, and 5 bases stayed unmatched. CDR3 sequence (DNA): TGTGCCAGCAGAGATGGACTAGCGGGGACCTACAATGAGCAGTTCTTC. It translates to CASRDGLAGTYNEQFF.

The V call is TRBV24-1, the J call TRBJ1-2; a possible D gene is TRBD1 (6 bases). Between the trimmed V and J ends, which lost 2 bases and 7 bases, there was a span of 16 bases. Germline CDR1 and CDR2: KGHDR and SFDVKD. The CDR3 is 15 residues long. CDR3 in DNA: TGTGCCACCAGTGATTCGACCAGGGGCCATATTGGCTACACCTTC. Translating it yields CATSDSTRGHIGYTF.

CDR3 residues: CASSLPGLAGYEQFF. In DNA form, the CDR3 reads TGTGCCAGCAGTTTACCGGGACTAGCGGGATATGAGCAGTTCTTC. The genes are TRBV27 and TRBJ2-1, with TRBD2 matching over 13 bases. The CDR3 loop spans 15 amino acids. The germline CDR1 and CDR2 sequences are MNHEY and SMNVEV (reference sequence). The trim removed 2 bases at V and 8 bases at J, leaving 3 bases unmatched.

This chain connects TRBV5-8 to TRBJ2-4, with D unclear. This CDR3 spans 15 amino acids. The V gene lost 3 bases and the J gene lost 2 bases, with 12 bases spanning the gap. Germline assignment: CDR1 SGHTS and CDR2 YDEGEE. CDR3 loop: CASSYQASTKNIQYF. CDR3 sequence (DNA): TGTGCCAGCAGCTACCAAGCGTCCACCAAAAACATTCAGTACTTC.

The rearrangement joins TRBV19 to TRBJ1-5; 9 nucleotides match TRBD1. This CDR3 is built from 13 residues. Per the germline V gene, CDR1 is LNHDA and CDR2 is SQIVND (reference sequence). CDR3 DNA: TGTGCAACGACACAGGGGGCACGGCAGCCCCAGCATTTT. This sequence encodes CATTQGARQPQHF. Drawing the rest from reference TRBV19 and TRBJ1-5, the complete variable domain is DGGITQSPKYLFRKEGQNVTLSCEQNLNHDAMYWYRQDPGQGLRLIYYSQIVNDFQKGDIAEGYSVSREKKESFPLTVTSAQKNPTAFYLCATTQGARQPQHFGDGTRLSIL.

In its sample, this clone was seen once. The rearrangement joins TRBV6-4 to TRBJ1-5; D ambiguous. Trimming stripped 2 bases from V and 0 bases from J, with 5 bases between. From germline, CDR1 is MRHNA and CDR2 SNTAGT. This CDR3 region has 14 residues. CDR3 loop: CASSDEYSNQPQHF. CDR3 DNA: TGTGCCAGCAGTGACGAGTATAGCAATCAGCCCCAGCATTTT.

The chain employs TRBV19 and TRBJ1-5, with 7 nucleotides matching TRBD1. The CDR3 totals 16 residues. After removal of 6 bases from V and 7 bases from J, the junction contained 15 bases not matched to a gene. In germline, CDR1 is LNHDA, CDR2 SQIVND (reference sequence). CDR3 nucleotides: TGTGCCAGTAGCCCTTCGTTTGCAGGGGGGCGACAGCCCCAGCATTTT. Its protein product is CASSPSFAGGRQPQHF.

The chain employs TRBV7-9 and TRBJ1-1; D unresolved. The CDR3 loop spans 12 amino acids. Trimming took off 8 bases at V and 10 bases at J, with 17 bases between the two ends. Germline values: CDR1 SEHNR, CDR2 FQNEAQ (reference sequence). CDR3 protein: CASLSPRRGAFF. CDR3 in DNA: TGTGCCAGCTTATCTCCACGGCGAGGAGCTTTCTTT.

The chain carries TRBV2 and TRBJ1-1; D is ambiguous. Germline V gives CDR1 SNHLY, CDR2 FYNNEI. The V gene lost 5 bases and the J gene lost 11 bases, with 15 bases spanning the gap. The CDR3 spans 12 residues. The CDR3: CASSLRWGGAFF. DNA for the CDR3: TGTGCCAGCAGTCTCAGGTGGGGAGGGGCTTTCTTT.

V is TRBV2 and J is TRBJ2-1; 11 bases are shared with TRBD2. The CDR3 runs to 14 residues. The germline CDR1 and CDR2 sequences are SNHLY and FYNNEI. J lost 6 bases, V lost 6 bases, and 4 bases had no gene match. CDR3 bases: TGTGCCAGCAGACCGGGACTAGCGGTCAATGAGCAGTTCTTC. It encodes CASRPGLAVNEQFF.

CDR3 sequence: CASTPAQGGNTEAFF. In DNA form, the CDR3 reads TGTGCCAGTACCCCCGCCCAGGGGGGGAACACTGAAGCTTTCTTT. The V and J genes are TRBV19 and TRBJ1-1, with 7 bases lining up with TRBD1. Germline V gene data show CDR1 as LNHDA and CDR2 as SQIVND (reference sequence). J gave up 1 base and V 7 bases, and 9 bases lay outside the gene matches. This CDR3 has 15 amino acids.

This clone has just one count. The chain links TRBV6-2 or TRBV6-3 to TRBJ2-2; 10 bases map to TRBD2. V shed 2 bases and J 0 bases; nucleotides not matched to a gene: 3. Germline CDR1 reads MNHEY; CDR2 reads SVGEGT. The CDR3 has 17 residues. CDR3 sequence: CASSYPTSGTNTGELFF. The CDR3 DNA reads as TGTGCCAGCAGTTACCCTACTAGCGGGACGAACACCGGGGAGCTGTTTTTT.

The chain's CDR3 is CASSSARGGEQFF. The CDR3 nucleotides are TGTGCCAGCAGCTCGGCTCGGGGGGGTGAGCAGTTCTTC. The chain links TRBV11-3 to TRBJ2-1; 8 nucleotides agree with TRBD2. This CDR3 spans 13 amino acids. Germline V gene data show CDR1 as SGHNT and CDR2 as YENEEA. The ends lost 4 bases at V and 9 bases at J; junction bases unmatched: 5.

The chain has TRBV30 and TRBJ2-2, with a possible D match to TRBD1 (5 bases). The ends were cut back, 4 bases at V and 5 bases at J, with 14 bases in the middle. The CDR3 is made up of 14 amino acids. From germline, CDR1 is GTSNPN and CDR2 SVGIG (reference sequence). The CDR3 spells CAWIFKGLTGELFF. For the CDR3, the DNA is TGTGCCTGGATATTTAAGGGGCTTACCGGGGAGCTGTTTTTT.

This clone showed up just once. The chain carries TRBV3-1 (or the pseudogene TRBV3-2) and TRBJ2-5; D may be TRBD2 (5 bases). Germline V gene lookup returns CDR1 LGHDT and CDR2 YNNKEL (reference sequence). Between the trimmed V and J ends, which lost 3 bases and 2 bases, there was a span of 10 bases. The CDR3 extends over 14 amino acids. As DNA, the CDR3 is TGTGCCAGCAGCCATCGGGGAAGACAAGAGACCCAGTACTTC. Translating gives CASSHRGRQETQYF.

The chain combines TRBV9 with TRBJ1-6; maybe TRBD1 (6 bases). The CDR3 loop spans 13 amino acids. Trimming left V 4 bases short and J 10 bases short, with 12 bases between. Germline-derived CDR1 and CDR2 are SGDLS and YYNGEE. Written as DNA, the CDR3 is TGTGCCAGCAGCACCGACAGGTCCTCACCCCTCCACTTT. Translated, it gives CASSTDRSSPLHF.

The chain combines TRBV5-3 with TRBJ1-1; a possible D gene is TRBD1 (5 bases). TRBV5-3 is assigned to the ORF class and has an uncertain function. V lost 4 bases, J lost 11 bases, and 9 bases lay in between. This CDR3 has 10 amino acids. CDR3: CARSPRGAFF. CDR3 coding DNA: TGTGCCAGAAGCCCAAGGGGTGCTTTCTTT.

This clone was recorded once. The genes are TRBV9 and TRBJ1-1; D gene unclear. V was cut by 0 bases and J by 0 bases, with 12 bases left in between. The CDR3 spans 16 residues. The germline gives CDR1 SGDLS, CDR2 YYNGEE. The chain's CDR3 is CASSVAQPGMNTEAFF. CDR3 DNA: TGTGCCAGCAGCGTAGCTCAGCCCGGGATGAACACTGAAGCTTTCTTT.